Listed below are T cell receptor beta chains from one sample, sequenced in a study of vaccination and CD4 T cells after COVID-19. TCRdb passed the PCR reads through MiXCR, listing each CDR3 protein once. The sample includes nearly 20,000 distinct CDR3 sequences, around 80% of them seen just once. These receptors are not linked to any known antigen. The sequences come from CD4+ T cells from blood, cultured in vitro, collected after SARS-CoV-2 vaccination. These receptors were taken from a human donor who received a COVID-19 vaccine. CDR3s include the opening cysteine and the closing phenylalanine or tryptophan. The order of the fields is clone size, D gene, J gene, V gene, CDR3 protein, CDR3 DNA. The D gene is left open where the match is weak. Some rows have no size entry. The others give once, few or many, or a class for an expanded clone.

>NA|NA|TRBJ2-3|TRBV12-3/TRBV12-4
CASSRDRTDTQYF
TGTGCCAGCAGCCGGGACCGCACAGATACGCAGTATTTT
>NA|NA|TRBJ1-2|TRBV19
CASSIGRVNWNYGYTF
TGTGCCAGTAGTATAGGCAGGGTGAATTGGAACTATGGCTACACCTTC
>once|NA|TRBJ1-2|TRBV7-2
CASSLDGGRGYGYTF
TGTGCCAGCAGCTTAGATGGGGGGCGAGGCTATGGCTACACCTTC
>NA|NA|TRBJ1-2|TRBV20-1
CSASQPTGLGYGYTF
TGCAGTGCTAGCCAACCGACAGGTCTCGGCTATGGCTACACCTTC
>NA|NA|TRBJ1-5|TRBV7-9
CASSFMGNQPQHF
TGTGCCAGCAGCTTTATGGGGAATCAGCCCCAGCATTTT
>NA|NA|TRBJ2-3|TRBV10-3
CAIKVSGTDTQYF
TGTGCCATCAAAGTTTCTGGCACAGATACGCAGTATTTT
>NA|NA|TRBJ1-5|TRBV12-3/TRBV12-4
CASSLLTDQPQHF
TGTGCCAGCAGTTTGCTTACAGACCAGCCCCAGCATTTT
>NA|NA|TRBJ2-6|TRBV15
CATSRDPSSSGANVLTF
TGTGCCACCAGCAGAGATCCTTCGAGCTCTGGGGCCAACGTCCTGACTTTC
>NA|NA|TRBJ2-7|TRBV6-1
CASSEGFGTPKTYEQYF
TGTGCCAGCAGTGAAGGTTTTGGGACACCGAAAACCTACGAGCAGTACTTC
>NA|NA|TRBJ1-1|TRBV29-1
CSVWAGHRNTEAFF
TGCAGCGTTTGGGCTGGACATAGGAACACTGAAGCTTTCTTT
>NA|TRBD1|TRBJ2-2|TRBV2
CASSLDRGQGGELFF
TGTGCCAGCAGCTTGGACAGGGGGCAGGGCGGGGAGCTGTTTTTT
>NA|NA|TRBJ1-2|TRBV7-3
CASSTGNYGYTF
TGTGCCAGCAGCACAGGGAACTATGGCTACACCTTC
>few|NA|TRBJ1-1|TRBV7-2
CASRARGGALNTEAFF
TGTGCCAGCAGAGCACGGGGGGGCGCTTTGAACACTGAAGCTTTCTTT
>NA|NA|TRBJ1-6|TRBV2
CASVGNSPLHF
TGTGCCAGCGTGGGGAATTCACCCCTCCACTTT
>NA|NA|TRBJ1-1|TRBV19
CASSPGGGGNTEAFF
TGTGCCAGTAGTCCAGGAGGCGGGGGGAACACTGAAGCTTTCTTT
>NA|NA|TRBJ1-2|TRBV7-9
CASSPRGAGGVSGYTF
TGTGCCAGCAGCCCGCGTGGGGCAGGTGGGGTGTCTGGCTACACCTTC
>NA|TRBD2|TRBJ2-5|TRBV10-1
CASSESGTSDRETQYF
TGCGCCAGCAGTGAGTCTGGGACTAGCGACCGGGAGACCCAGTACTTC
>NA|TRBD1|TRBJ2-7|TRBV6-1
CASSPGQYYEQYF
TGTGCCAGCAGTCCGGGACAGTACTACGAGCAGTACTTC
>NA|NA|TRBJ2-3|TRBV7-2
CASSLSARVVTQYF
TGTGCCAGCAGCTTAAGCGCGCGGGTGGTTACGCAGTATTTT
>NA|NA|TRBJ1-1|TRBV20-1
CSAGIGEGGDTEAFF
TGCAGTGCCGGTATTGGGGAGGGTGGTGACACTGAAGCTTTCTTT
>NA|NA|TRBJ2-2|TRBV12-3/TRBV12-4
CASSFSSGELFF
TGTGCCAGCAGTTTTTCATCCGGGGAGCTGTTTTTT
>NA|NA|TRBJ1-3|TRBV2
CASRQYSGNTIYF
TGTGCCAGCAGGCAGTACTCTGGAAACACCATATATTTT
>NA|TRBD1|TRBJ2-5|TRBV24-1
CATSDASGGPSQETQYF
TGTGCCACCAGTGATGCCTCAGGGGGCCCCAGCCAAGAGACCCAGTACTTC
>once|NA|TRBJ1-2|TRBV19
CASSRRQTNYGYTF
TGTGCCAGTAGTAGAAGACAGACAAACTATGGCTACACCTTC
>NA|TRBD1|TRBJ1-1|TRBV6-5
CASSYSGHRGSAFF
TGTGCCAGCAGTTACTCCGGACACAGGGGGTCGGCTTTCTTT
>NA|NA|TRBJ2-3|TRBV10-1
CASSESGFGTDTQYF
TGCGCCAGCAGTGAGTCAGGGTTCGGGACAGATACGCAGTATTTT
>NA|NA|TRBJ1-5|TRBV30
CAWSVRHGNQPQHF
TGTGCCTGGAGTGTCCGACACGGCAATCAGCCCCAGCATTTT
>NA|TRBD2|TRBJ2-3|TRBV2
CASRELAGALTDTQYF
TGTGCCAGCAGGGAACTAGCGGGGGCACTCACAGATACGCAGTATTTT
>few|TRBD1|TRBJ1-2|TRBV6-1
CASSPGTGEANYGYTF
TGTGCCAGCAGTCCCGGGACAGGAGAAGCTAACTATGGCTACACCTTC
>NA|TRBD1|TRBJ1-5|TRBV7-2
CASSLAGGTNQPQHF
TGTGCCAGCAGCCTAGCAGGGGGGACTAATCAGCCCCAGCATTTT
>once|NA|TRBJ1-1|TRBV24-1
CATSDGTRGSEAFF
TGTGCCACCAGTGACGGGACTAGGGGATCGGAAGCTTTCTTT
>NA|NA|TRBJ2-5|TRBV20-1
CSAEGTLKETQYF
TGCAGTGCTGAAGGGACTCTTAAAGAGACCCAGTACTTC
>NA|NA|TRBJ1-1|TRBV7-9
CASSPGGGGEAFF
TGTGCCAGCAGTCCAGGCGGGGGTGGTGAAGCTTTCTTT
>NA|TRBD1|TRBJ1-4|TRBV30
CAWRRQGREKLFF
TGTGCCTGGAGGCGACAGGGCCGTGAAAAACTGTTTTTT
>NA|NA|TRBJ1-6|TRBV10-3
CAIRARDTNSPLHF
TGTGCCATCAGAGCACGGGATACAAATTCACCCCTCCACTTT
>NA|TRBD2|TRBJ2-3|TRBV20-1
CSASGGGFSTDTQYF
TGCAGTGCTAGCGGCGGGGGGTTTAGCACAGATACGCAGTATTTT
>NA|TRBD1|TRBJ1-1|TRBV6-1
CASTLDRAITEAFF
TGTGCCAGCACCCTGGACAGGGCGATCACTGAAGCTTTCTTT
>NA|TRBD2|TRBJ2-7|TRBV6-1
CASSEWRRGGFYF
TGTGCCAGCAGTGAATGGAGGCGGGGGGGCTTTTACTTC
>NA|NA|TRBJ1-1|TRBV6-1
CASREDPSDTEAFF
TGTGCCAGCAGGGAGGACCCATCAGACACTGAAGCTTTCTTT
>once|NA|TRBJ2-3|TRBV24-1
CATSVATSDTQYF
TGTGCCACCAGTGTCGCGACGTCAGATACGCAGTATTTT
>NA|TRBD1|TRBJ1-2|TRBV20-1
CSAPTGGVYGYTF
TGCAGTGCTCCCACAGGGGGCGTGTATGGCTACACCTTC
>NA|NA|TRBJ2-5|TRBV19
CASSFRASQETQYF
TGTGCCAGTAGTTTCAGGGCTTCCCAAGAGACCCAGTACTTC
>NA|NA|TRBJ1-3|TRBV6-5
CASSLADVAGNTIYF
TGTGCCAGCAGTTTAGCCGACGTAGCTGGAAACACCATATATTTT
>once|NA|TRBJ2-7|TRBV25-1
CASSGLYYEQYF
TGTGCCAGCAGTGGTCTGTACTACGAGCAGTACTTC
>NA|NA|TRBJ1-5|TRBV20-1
CSARVGDTDSNQPQHF
TGCAGTGCTAGAGTAGGGGACACCGATAGCAATCAGCCCCAGCATTTT
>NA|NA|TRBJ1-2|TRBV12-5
CASGLVIGRTSRGYTF
TGTGCTAGTGGTTTGGTAATAGGCAGGACAAGTCGGGGCTACACCTTC
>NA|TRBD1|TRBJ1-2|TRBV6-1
CASSEQAGGGYTF
TGTGCCAGCAGTGAACAGGCAGGGGGCGGCTACACCTTC
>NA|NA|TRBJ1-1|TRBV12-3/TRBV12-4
CASCDRLNTEAFF
TGTGCCAGCTGCGACAGACTGAACACTGAAGCTTTCTTT
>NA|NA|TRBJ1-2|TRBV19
CASSINDAGLFNRDTF
TGTGCCAGTAGTATTAATGACGCGGGACTCTTCAACAGAGACACCTTC
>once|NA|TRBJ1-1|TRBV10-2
CASSEGPGRRIVNTEAFF
TGCGCCAGTTCTGAGGGCCCGGGCCGACGTATTGTGAACACTGAAGCTTTCTTT
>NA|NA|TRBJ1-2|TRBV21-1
CASSLRRRGSFDPHYGYTF
TGTGCCAGCAGCCTACGGCGGAGAGGGAGTTTCGACCCCCACTATGGCTACACCTTC
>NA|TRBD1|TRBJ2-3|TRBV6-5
CASSYPQGQGDTDTQYF
TGTGCCAGCAGTTACCCCCAAGGACAGGGAGACACAGATACGCAGTATTTT
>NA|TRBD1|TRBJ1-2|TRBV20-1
CSAGQGVHYGYTF
TGCAGTGCTGGACAGGGGGTTCACTATGGCTACACCTTC
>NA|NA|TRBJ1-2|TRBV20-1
CSARGRRRLNYGYTF
TGCAGTGCTAGAGGACGGCGGAGACTTAACTATGGCTACACCTTC
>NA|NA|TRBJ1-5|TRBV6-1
CASSVRDRTSNQPQHF
TGTGCCAGCAGTGTAAGAGACAGAACTAGCAATCAGCCCCAGCATTTT
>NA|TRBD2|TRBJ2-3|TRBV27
CASSRRAGGSTDTQYF
TGTGCCAGCAGCAGACGAGCGGGGGGGAGCACAGATACGCAGTATTTT